The 6 T cell receptor beta chains below all came from one sample that was sequenced in a study of cytotoxic CD8 clonotypes in ibrutinib-treated CLL. The protocol was immunoSEQ multiplex PCR, while the TCRdb copy is restricted to in-frame clones and leaves out a portion. Of roughly 56,000 clones listed, 71% were seen once; the top ten hold 43%. The sample here was PBMCs, taken after 12 months of ibrutinib treatment. The receptors originated from a human donor with chronic lymphocytic leukemia.

This clone was seen only once. V gene TRBV30 combines with J gene TRBJ1-3; D is undetermined. This CDR3 has 12 amino acids. Germline V gene sequence: CDR1 GTSNPN, CDR2 SVGIG (reference sequence). V was shortened by 4 bases and J by 7 bases, with 11 bases between the two germline ends. The CDR3, as DNA: TGTGCCTGGACCCCTGGAGGGAACACCATATATTTT. Protein sequence: CAWTPGGNTIYF.

The chain combines TRBV5-1 with TRBJ2-2, with D tentatively TRBD1 (5 bases). The CDR3 extends over 15 amino acids. Germline values: CDR1 SGHRS, CDR2 YFSETQ. Trimming shortened V by 4 bases and J by 0 bases, and 10 bases separated the two germline ends. In DNA, the CDR3 is TGCGCCAGCAGCGTCGGACATACGAACACCGGGGAGCTGTTTTTT. It yields the protein CASSVGHTNTGELFF.

V and J are TRBV7-9 and TRBJ2-2, with TRBD2 matching 10 bases. Germline-derived CDR1 and CDR2 are SEHNR and FQNEAQ (reference sequence). V dropped 1 base and J dropped 4; count of bases not matched to a gene: 3. The CDR3 contains 16 residues. The CDR3 region has the DNA TGTGCCAGCAGCTTAGTACTAGCGGGAAGCACCGGGGAGCTGTTTTTT. It encodes CASSLVLAGSTGELFF.

This clone has a handful of counts. J is TRBJ1-2 and V is TRBV7-9, with D unclear. This CDR3 spans 13 amino acids. Germline CDR1 and CDR2: SEHNR and FQNEAQ (reference sequence). V dropped 8 bases and J dropped 1 base, with 11 bases sitting between them. The CDR3 region has the DNA TGTGCCAGCGGAGCCGGGATTAACTATGGCTACACCTTC. Its protein product is CASGAGINYGYTF.

The chain combines TRBV5-1 with TRBJ1-2, with a possible D match to TRBD1 (5 bases). The CDR3 totals 18 residues. V dropped 0 bases and J dropped 3 bases, with 21 bases sitting between them. The germline V gene encodes CDR1 SGHRS and CDR2 YFSETQ. Here the CDR3 DNA reads TGCGCCAGCAGCTTGGAAACCCAGCAGGGCCCACGCTACTATGGCTACACCTTC. It specifies CASSLETQQGPRYYGYTF.

The rearrangement uses TRBV28 and TRBJ2-7, with 7 nucleotides matching TRBD1. V gave up 1 base and J gave up 0 bases; unmatched junction bases: 3. Germline V lookup: CDR1 MDHEN, CDR2 SYDVKM. The length of the CDR3 is 15 residues. DNA for the CDR3: TGTGCCAGCAGTTTATCGGGACAGAGCTCCTACGAGCAGTACTTC. Translated: CASSLSGQSSYEQYF.